This T cell receptor beta chain was profiled in a study of cytomegalovirus exposure and HLA in healthy donors. Amplification used 60 Vbeta primers and 13 Jbeta primers. The table came from immunoSEQ multiplex PCR; TCRdb's copy has only in-frame clones and leaves some out. The data show more than 85,000 clones, over 70% seen once. The source is a male donor in good health and CMV-seronegative. Source material: PBMCs.

CDR3 sequence (DNA): TGTGCCAGCAGCCTGCTTGGGGGCGGGAGGGCCCTCGGCGAGCAGTACTTC. This translates into CASSLLGGGRALGEQYF. The V gene is TRBV27, the J gene TRBJ2-7; 9 positions match TRBD2. V lost 6 bases to trimming and J lost 6 bases; unmatched junction nucleotides: 18. Germline V gives CDR1 MNHEY, CDR2 SMNVEV (reference sequence). The CDR3 totals 17 residues.